A single sample is the source of the 2 T cell receptor beta chains below, sequenced in a study of blood T cell repertoires in COVID-19. The data were produced by immunoSEQ multiplex PCR, yet TCRdb's version contains in-frame clones alone and is incomplete. Of some 240,000 clones listed, 82% are singletons. The sequencing sample was made of peripheral blood. The receptor source for this set is a woman aged 55-69 years with active or convalescent COVID-19.

The CDR3 protein is CASSLEYVGGGVYNEQFF. The CDR3 region has the DNA TGTGCCAGCAGCTTAGAGTATGTAGGGGGGGGCGTCTACAATGAGCAGTTCTTC. This chain uses TRBV7-2 with TRBJ2-1, with D possibly TRBD2 on 7 matching bases. Germline V CDR1 and CDR2: SGHTA, FQGNSA. Trimming left V 1 base short and J 3 bases short, with 19 bases between. This CDR3 comprises 18 residues.

V and J are TRBV4-1 and TRBJ1-6; D not certain. Germline assignment: CDR1 MGHRA and CDR2 YSYEKL. V lost 0 bases and J lost 0, with 9 bases in between. The CDR3 length is 17 residues. The CDR3 loop reads CASSQEPLSSYNSPLHF. CDR3 DNA: TGCGCCAGCAGCCAAGAGCCCCTTAGCTCCTATAATTCACCCCTCCACTTT.